Described below is a single T cell receptor (beta chain) sequence and its context. This sample is drawn from a study of T cells after yellow fever vaccination. TCRdb analysed the 5' RACE reads with MiXCR anew, one entry per CDR3 protein. The sample carries approximately 610,000 distinct CDR3 sequences, roughly a sixth recorded once. Trimming took off 10 bases at V and 0 bases at J, with 16 bases between the two ends. Germline CDR1 KGHSH, CDR2 LQKENI. The CDR3 sequence is 15 residues long. The genes are TRBV18 and TRBJ1-3; D call uncertain. The receptor's source is a man younger than 30 who received the YFV17D yellow fever vaccine. Sequencing was performed on PBMCs, taken roughly 5 days after the first yellow fever vaccination. CDR3 coding DNA: TGTGCCACCGCCTACAGCCCCGGCTCTGGAAACACCATATATTTT. It specifies CATAYSPGSGNTIYF.